One sample yielded the 26 T cell receptor beta chains listed below, sequenced in a study of beta chain features in type 1 diabetes. cDNA synthesis used the whole RNA isolate, giving expressed TCRB sequences. Using immunoSEQ multiplex PCR, the repertoire was profiled, and TCRdb retains in-frame clones only, with some absent. This table holds more than 300,000 clones, over 13% found once. The sequencing input was naive CD4+ T cells from blood. The receptor source for this set is a woman aged 18-29 years in good health.

Only a few counts were recorded for this clone. The rearrangement uses TRBV2 and TRBJ1-5; 7 bases fit TRBD1. The germline V gene encodes CDR1 SNHLY and CDR2 FYNNEI. V lost 6 bases to trimming and J lost 4 bases; unmatched junction nucleotides: 6. The CDR3 consists of 14 residues. The CDR3, as DNA: TGTGCCAGCAGCAGGACAGGAGTAAATCAGCCCCAGCATTTT. Amino acids: CASSRTGVNQPQHF.

This clone was counted only a few times. The chain carries TRBV7-9 and TRBJ1-4; 12 positions match TRBD1. The CDR3 contains 15 residues. Germline loops: CDR1 SEHNR, CDR2 FQNEAQ (reference sequence). Trimming at V came to 5 bases and at J to 10 bases, leaving 8 bases not matched to a gene. The CDR3 DNA is TGTGCCAGCAGCCATTGGGGACAGGGGGCTCCAAAACTGTTTTTT. Its protein product is CASSHWGQGAPKLFF.

There are a few counts of this clone. V is TRBV6-5 and J is TRBJ1-2; unclear D gene. Trimming cost V 1 base and J 8 bases, with 11 bases left between them. In germline, CDR1 is MNHEY, CDR2 SVGAGI. The CDR3 is made up of 13 amino acids. CDR3 in DNA: TGTGCCAGCAGTTACTGGGAGGGCAACGGCTACACCTTC. This translates into CASSYWEGNGYTF.

The sample holds a few counts of this clone. J is TRBJ1-5 and V is TRBV5-1; D is possibly TRBD1 (6 bases). Deletions cut 4 bases from V and 5 bases from J, with 16 bases between. This CDR3 region has 15 residues. CDR1 SGHRS and CDR2 YFSETQ come from the germline V gene. The CDR3 nucleotides are TGCGCCAGCAGCCTCACAGGGTCAGCGGATCAGCCCCAGCATTTT. This encodes CASSLTGSADQPQHF.

This clone was picked up a small number of times. The chain uses TRBV11-3 and TRBJ2-3; D remains ambiguous. The V gene lost 3 bases and the J gene lost 2 bases, with 21 bases spanning the gap. The CDR3 is made up of 18 amino acids. Germline CDR1 is SGHNT and CDR2 is YENEEA. CDR3 region: CASSLGYLGSQDTDTQYF. The CDR3 region has the DNA TGTGCCAGCAGCTTGGGTTACCTCGGGTCTCAAGACACAGATACGCAGTATTTT.

The V and J genes are TRBV7-9 and TRBJ1-2; 8 bases fit TRBD1. Germline V gene lookup returns CDR1 SEHNR and CDR2 FQNEAQ (reference sequence). The junction had 5 bases not matched to a gene; V was cut back by 4 bases and J by 7 bases. This CDR3 comprises 13 residues. The CDR3 DNA is TGTGCCAGCAGCTACCGGGACAGGAGTGGCTACACCTTC. The encoded protein is CASSYRDRSGYTF. The whole variable domain, filled in from reference TRBV7-9 and TRBJ1-2, reads DTGVSQNPRHKITKRGQNVTFRCDPISEHNRLYWYRQTLGQGPEFLTYFQNEAQLEKSRLLSDRFSAERPKGSFSTLEIQRTEQGDSAMYLCASSYRDRSGYTFGSGTRLTVV.

J is TRBJ2-5 and V is TRBV6-5; D is perhaps TRBD2 (5 bases). The CDR3 spans 14 residues. The V end was cut by 9 bases, the J end by 2 bases, with 16 bases between. Looked up from germline, CDR1 is MNHEY and CDR2 is SVGAGI. The CDR3: CASRARGRQETQYF. The DNA for the CDR3 is TGTGCCAGTAGGGCCCGAGGGCGGCAAGAGACCCAGTACTTC.

This clone was found a few times. This sequence joins TRBV30 and TRBJ2-7; weak D call: TRBD1 (6 bases). This CDR3 is 13 amino acids long. V shed 2 bases and J shed 5 bases, with 13 bases lying between them. Germline CDR1 reads GTSNPN; CDR2 reads SVGIG (reference sequence). CDR3 bases: TGTGCCTGGAGTTTACAGGGTCCCCACGAGCAGTACTTC. Protein sequence: CAWSLQGPHEQYF.

J is TRBJ1-2 and V is TRBV27; 8 positions match TRBD1. Per germline, CDR1 MNHEY and CDR2 SMNVEV (reference sequence). CDR3 size: 14 residues. The junction had 1 base not matched to a gene; V was cut back by 3 bases and J by 1 base. CDR3 DNA sequence: TGTGCCAGCAGTTTCAGGGGGCATAACTATGGCTACACCTTC. As protein: CASSFRGHNYGYTF.

This clone was detected a few times. J is TRBJ1-4 and V is TRBV6-5; D may be TRBD1 (6 bases). The CDR3 loop spans 14 amino acids. Trimming left V 6 bases short and J 5 bases short, with 13 bases between. Germline V lookup: CDR1 MNHEY, CDR2 SVGAGI. CDR3: CASSAGVGNEKLFF. CDR3 nucleotides: TGTGCCAGCAGCGCAGGGGTTGGAAATGAAAAACTGTTTTTT.

This chain connects TRBV7-9 to TRBJ2-1, with TRBD2 matching over 11 bases. Per the germline V gene, CDR1 is SEHNR and CDR2 is FQNEAQ (reference sequence). This CDR3 region has 15 residues. The V segment lost 3 bases and the J segment 7 bases; nucleotides outside the gene matches: 5. CDR3 region: CASSFTSGGGNEQFF. CDR3 bases: TGTGCCAGCAGCTTTACTAGCGGGGGCGGGAATGAGCAGTTCTTC.

V usage is TRBV7-3 and J usage is TRBJ2-1; D may be TRBD1 (5 bases). Germline V gives CDR1 SGHTA, CDR2 FQGTGA. This CDR3 region has 14 residues. The V and J ends lost 1 base and 6 bases respectively, with 10 bases between them. CDR3 in DNA: TGTGCCAGCAGCTTAATCAGGGCTGGCAATGAGCAGTTCTTC. Translation: CASSLIRAGNEQFF.

The V gene is TRBV7-2, the J gene TRBJ2-7, with 10 bases that match TRBD2. The germline CDR1 and CDR2 sequences are SGHTA and FQGNSA. CDR3 size: 15 residues. V shed 6 bases, J shed 6 bases, and the junction held 11 bases outside the gene matches. DNA for the CDR3: TGTGCCAGCAGAAATACCCTAGCGGGAGAGTCCGAGCAGTACTTC. Translation: CASRNTLAGESEQYF.

This chain connects TRBV27 to TRBJ2-7; 8 bases match TRBD2. The CDR3 covers 13 residues. Germline V CDR1 and CDR2: MNHEY, SMNVEV (reference sequence). V shed 7 bases, J shed 3 bases, and the junction held 5 bases outside the gene matches. Written as DNA, the CDR3 is TGTGCCAGCAAAGGGAGCGGGAGCTACGAGCAGTACTTC. Its translation is CASKGSGSYEQYF.

A single count supports this clone. The chain couples TRBV30 to TRBJ1-5; D is unresolved. V was trimmed by 5 bases and J by 9 bases, leaving 14 bases between them. Germline loops: CDR1 GTSNPN, CDR2 SVGIG (reference sequence). The length of the CDR3 is 12 residues. The CDR3 loop is CAWGSLGLPQHF. CDR3 DNA: TGTGCCTGGGGGAGTCTCGGTCTGCCCCAGCATTTT. The variable domain in full, completed from reference TRBV30 and TRBJ1-5, reads SQTIHQWPATLVQPVGSPLSLECTVEGTSNPNLYWYRQAAGRGLQLLFYSVGIGQISSEVPQNLSASRPQDRQFILSSKKLLLSDSGFYLCAWGSLGLPQHFGDGTRLSIL.

This clone was counted only a few times. The rearrangement uses TRBV4-1 and TRBJ2-7; 9 positions match TRBD2. Germline values: CDR1 MGHRA, CDR2 YSYEKL. Trimming at V came to 4 bases and at J to 1 base, leaving 2 bases not matched to a gene. The CDR3 covers 14 residues. The CDR3 nucleotides read TGCGCCAGCAGCCCAGGACTAGCGTCCTACGAGCAGTACTTC. This encodes CASSPGLASYEQYF.

The chain uses TRBV18 and TRBJ2-1, with D possibly being TRBD1 (6 bases). V was shortened by 3 bases and J by 3 bases, with 12 bases between the two germline ends. The CDR3 contains 15 residues. From germline, CDR1 is KGHSH and CDR2 LQKENI. Written as DNA, the CDR3 is TGTGCCAGCTCACCGCCTGCGACAGGCTACAATGAGCAGTTCTTC. As protein: CASSPPATGYNEQFF.

This clone appeared a few times. This chain uses TRBV29-1 with TRBJ2-5; D gene unclear. Germline values: CDR1 SQVTM, CDR2 ANQGSEA. Trimming pared 7 bases from V and 4 bases from J, leaving 13 bases between. The CDR3 covers 12 residues. CDR3 sequence reads: CSARSPGETQYF. CDR3 bases: TGCAGCGCCCGGTCACCAGGAGAGACCCAGTACTTC.

The chain recombines TRBV5-6 with TRBJ2-7; TRBD2 is a possible D gene (5 bases). The V gene's germline CDR1 is SGHDT and CDR2 YYEEEE. CDR3 length: 12 residues. Trimming cost V 3 bases and J 3 bases, with 7 bases left between them. The CDR3 DNA reads TGTGCCAGCAGCTGGGAGATCTACGAGCAGTACTTC. As protein: CASSWEIYEQYF.

The sample holds a few counts of this clone. The CDR3 DNA reads TGTGCCAGTAGCAGGCAAGGGACAGCCATTTCTGGGGCCAACGTCCTGACTTTC. This sequence encodes CASSRQGTAISGANVLTF. V usage is TRBV19 and J usage is TRBJ2-6, with TRBD1 matching 7 bases. V was clipped by 6 bases and J by 1 base; unmatched bases: 12. This CDR3 comprises 18 residues. Germline V gives CDR1 LNHDA, CDR2 SQIVND (reference sequence).

There are a few counts of this clone. J is TRBJ2-1 and V is TRBV23-1, with TRBD2 matching 14 bases. TRBV23-1 has ORF status, its function being uncertain. The V segment lost 4 bases and the J segment 2 bases; nucleotides outside the gene matches: 10. The CDR3 runs 19 residues. CDR3 amino acids: CASSLMRLAGGFTYNEQFF. In DNA form, the CDR3 reads TGCGCCAGCAGTCTGATGAGACTAGCGGGAGGGTTTACCTACAATGAGCAGTTCTTC.

This rearrangement joins TRBV5-4 to TRBJ2-1; 8 nucleotides align to TRBD2. The ends lost 5 bases at V and 5 bases at J; junction bases unmatched: 18. The germline CDR1 and CDR2 sequences are SGHNT and YYREEE (reference sequence). The CDR3 consists of 18 residues. The CDR3 DNA reads TGTGCCAGCAGTCTGGGTCCCGCCTGGCGGGAGGTCAACAATGAGCAGTTCTTC. Translation gives CASSLGPAWREVNNEQFF. The full variable domain, rest sourced from reference TRBV5-4 and TRBJ2-1, is ETGVTQSPTHLIKTRGQQVTLRCSSQSGHNTVSWYQQALGQGPQFIFQYYREEENGRGNFPPRFSGLQFPNYSSELNVNALELDDSALYLCASSLGPAWREVNNEQFFGPGTRLTVL.

This clone was observed a few times. The genes are TRBV2 and TRBJ2-4; 8 bases match TRBD2. V trimming: 8 bases; J trimming: 6 bases; junction bases outside the gene matches: 24. CDR1 is SNHLY and CDR2 is FYNNEI in the germline V gene. The length of the CDR3 is 19 residues. The CDR3 loop reads CASLTTRTSGDAQGNIQYF. Here the CDR3 DNA reads TGTGCCAGCCTTACAACGAGAACTAGCGGAGATGCGCAAGGAAACATTCAGTACTTC.

The genes are TRBV18 and TRBJ1-2, with D hard to call. The CDR3 is made up of 13 amino acids. Trimming took 8 bases from V and 4 from J, leaving 14 bases between them. CDR1 is KGHSH and CDR2 is LQKENI in the germline V gene. CDR3 amino acids: CASHDMVGYGYTF. In DNA form, the CDR3 reads TGTGCCAGCCATGATATGGTCGGCTATGGCTACACCTTC. Combining the CDR3 with reference TRBV18 and TRBJ1-2 gives the whole variable domain NAGVMQNPRHLVRRRGQEARLRCSPMKGHSHVYWYRQLPEEGLKFMVYLQKENIIDESGMPKERFSAEFPKEGPSILRIQQVVRGDSAAYFCASHDMVGYGYTFGSGTRLTVV.

The chain employs TRBV29-1 and TRBJ2-3; 7 bases map to TRBD2. Trimming took 7 bases from V and 2 from J; bases not matched to a gene: 6. This CDR3 contains 13 residues. Germline CDR1 and CDR2: SQVTM and ANQGSEA. CDR3 loop: CSGDGTNTDTQYF. CDR3 coding DNA: TGCAGCGGGGATGGGACTAACACAGATACGCAGTATTTT.

This rearrangement joins TRBV30 to TRBJ1-2, with D possibly TRBD1 on 6 matching bases. CDR1 GTSNPN and CDR2 SVGIG come from the germline V gene (reference sequence). Trimming removed 0 bases from V and 8 bases from J, with 13 bases in between. This CDR3 spans 13 amino acids. The CDR3 DNA is TGTGCCTGGAGTGTAAGGGGGACCCGCGGCTACACCTTC. Amino acid sequence: CAWSVRGTRGYTF.